Reported below is one TCR beta chain. Its antigen is undetermined. The data were obtained in a study of cytomegalovirus exposure and HLA in healthy donors. PCR involved 60 Vbeta and 13 Jbeta primers. Data came from immunoSEQ multiplex PCR; TCRdb stores just in-frame clones and leaves some out. The sample includes about 160,000 clones, 85% seen only once; the top ten take 1%. Whole-study findings and limits: A later analysis by the authors found several of the most significant clusters apparently linked to common viral pathogens. Within a later analysis, the majority of CMV-associated TCR beta chains appeared HLA-restricted. Sequences of the TCR beta chain were said to predict the HLA-A and HLA-B alleles of most subjects accurately.

This CDR3 spans 14 amino acids. Germline CDR1 reads SGHVS; CDR2 reads FNYEAQ. At collection, donors were nominally healthy, but unrecorded immune exposures were probable. V is TRBV7-6 and J is TRBJ2-5; D possibly corresponds to TRBD2 (6 bases). TRBJ2-7 explains the end of the DNA better; the J call may be wrong. This TCR derives from a boy between 2 and 10 years old in good health and CMV-seronegative. Sequencing input: PBMCs. DNA for the CDR3: TGTGCCAGCAGCTTGGCGGGGAGCTCCTACGAGCAGTACTTC. It codes for CASSLAGSSYEQYF.